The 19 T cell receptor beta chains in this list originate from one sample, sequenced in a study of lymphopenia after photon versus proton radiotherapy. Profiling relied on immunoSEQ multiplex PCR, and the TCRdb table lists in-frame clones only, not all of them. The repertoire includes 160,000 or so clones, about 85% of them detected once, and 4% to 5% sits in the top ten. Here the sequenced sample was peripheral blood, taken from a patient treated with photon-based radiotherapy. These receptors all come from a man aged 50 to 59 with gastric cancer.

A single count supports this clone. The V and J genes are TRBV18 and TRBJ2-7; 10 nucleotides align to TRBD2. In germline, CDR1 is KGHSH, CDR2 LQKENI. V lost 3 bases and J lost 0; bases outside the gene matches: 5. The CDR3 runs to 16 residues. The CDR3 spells CASSPGLAANSYEQYF. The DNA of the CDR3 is TGTGCCAGCTCACCCGGACTAGCGGCCAACTCCTACGAGCAGTACTTC.

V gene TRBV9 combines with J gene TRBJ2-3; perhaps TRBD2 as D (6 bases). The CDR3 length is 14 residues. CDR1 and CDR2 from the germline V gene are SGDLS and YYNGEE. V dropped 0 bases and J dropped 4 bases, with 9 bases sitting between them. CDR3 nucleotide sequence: TGTGCCAGCAGCGTAGCGGGAGACGCAGATACGCAGTATTTT. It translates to CASSVAGDADTQYF.

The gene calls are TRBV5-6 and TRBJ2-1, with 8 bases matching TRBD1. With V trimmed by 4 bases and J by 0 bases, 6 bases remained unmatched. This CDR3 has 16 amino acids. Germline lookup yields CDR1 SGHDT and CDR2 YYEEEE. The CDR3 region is CASSLTGANSYNEQFF. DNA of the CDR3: TGTGCCAGCAGCCTGACAGGGGCGAACTCCTACAATGAGCAGTTCTTC. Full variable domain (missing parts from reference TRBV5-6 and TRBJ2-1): DAGVTQSPTHLIKTRGQQVTLRCSPKSGHDTVSWYQQALGQGPQFIFQYYEEEERQRGNFPDRFSGHQFPNYSSELNVNALLLGDSALYLCASSLTGANSYNEQFFGPGTRLTVL.

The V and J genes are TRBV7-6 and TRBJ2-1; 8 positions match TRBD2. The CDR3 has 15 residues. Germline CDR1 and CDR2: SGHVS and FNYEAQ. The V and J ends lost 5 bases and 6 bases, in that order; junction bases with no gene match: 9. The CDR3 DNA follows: TGTGCCAGCAGCGGAGCGGGAGTGGTTTCCAATGAGCAGTTCTTC. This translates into CASSGAGVVSNEQFF.

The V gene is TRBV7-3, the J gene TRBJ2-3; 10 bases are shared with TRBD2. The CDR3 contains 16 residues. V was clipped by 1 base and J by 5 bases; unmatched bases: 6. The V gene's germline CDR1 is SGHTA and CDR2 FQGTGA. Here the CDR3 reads CASSLRGTSERDTQYF. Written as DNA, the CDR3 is TGTGCCAGCAGCTTAAGAGGGACTAGCGAAAGAGATACGCAGTATTTT.

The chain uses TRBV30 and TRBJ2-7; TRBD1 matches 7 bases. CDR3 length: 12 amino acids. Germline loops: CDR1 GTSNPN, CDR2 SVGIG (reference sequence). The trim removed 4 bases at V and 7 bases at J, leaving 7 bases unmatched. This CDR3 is CAWTVTGDEQYF. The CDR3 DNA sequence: TGTGCCTGGACCGTAACAGGGGATGAGCAGTACTTC.

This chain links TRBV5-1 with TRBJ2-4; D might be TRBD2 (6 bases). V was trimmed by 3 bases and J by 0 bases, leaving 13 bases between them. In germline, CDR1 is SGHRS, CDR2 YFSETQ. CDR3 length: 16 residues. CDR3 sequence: CASSYGSGLAKNIQYF. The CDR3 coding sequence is TGCGCCAGCAGCTATGGTAGCGGTTTAGCCAAAAACATTCAGTACTTC. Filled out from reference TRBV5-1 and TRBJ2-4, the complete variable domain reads KAGVTQTPRYLIKTRGQQVTLSCSPISGHRSVSWYQQTPGQGLQFLFEYFSETQRNKGNFPGRFSGRQFSNSRSEMNVSTLELGDSALYLCASSYGSGLAKNIQYFGAGTRLSVL.

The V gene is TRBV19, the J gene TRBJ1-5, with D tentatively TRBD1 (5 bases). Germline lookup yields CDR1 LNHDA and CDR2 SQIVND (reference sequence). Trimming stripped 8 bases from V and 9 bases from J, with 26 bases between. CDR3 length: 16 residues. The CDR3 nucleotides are TGTGCCAGTCAGTCAGGGATCCAGCGATCTTCACGGCCCCAGCATTTT. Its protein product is CASQSGIQRSSRPQHF. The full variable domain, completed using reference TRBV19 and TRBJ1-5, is DGGITQSPKYLFRKEGQNVTLSCEQNLNHDAMYWYRQDPGQGLRLIYYSQIVNDFQKGDIAEGYSVSREKKESFPLTVTSAQKNPTAFYLCASQSGIQRSSRPQHFGDGTRLSIL.

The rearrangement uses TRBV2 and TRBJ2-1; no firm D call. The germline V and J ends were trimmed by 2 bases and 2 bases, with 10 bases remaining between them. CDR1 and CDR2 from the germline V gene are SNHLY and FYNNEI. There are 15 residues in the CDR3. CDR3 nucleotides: TGTGCCAGCAGTGAACAGGACGGTACCTACAATGAGCAGTTCTTC. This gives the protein CASSEQDGTYNEQFF.

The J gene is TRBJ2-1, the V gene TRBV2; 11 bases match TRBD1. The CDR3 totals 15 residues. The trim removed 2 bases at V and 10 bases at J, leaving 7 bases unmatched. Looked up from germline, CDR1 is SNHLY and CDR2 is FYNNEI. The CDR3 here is CASSELGQGAREQFF. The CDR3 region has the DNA TGTGCCAGCAGTGAACTCGGACAGGGGGCGAGGGAGCAGTTCTTC.

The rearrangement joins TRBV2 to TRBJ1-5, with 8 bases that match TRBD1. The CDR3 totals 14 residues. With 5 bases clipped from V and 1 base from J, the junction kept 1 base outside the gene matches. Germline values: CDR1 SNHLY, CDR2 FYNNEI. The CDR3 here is CASSRTGSNQPQHF. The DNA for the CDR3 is TGTGCCAGCAGTAGGACAGGGAGCAATCAGCCCCAGCATTTT.

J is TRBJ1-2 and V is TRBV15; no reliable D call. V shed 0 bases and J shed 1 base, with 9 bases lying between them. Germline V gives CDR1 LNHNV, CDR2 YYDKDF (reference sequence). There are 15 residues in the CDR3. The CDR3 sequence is CATSRESGSNYGYTF. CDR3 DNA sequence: TGTGCCACCAGCAGAGAGAGCGGCAGTAACTATGGCTACACCTTC.

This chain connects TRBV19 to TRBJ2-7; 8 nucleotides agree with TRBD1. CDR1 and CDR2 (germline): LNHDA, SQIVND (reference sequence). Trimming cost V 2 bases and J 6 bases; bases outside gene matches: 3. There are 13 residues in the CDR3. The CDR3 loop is CASSIQGASEQYF. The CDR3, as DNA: TGTGCCAGTAGTATACAGGGGGCGAGCGAGCAGTACTTC. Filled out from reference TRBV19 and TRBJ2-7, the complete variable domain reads DGGITQSPKYLFRKEGQNVTLSCEQNLNHDAMYWYRQDPGQGLRLIYYSQIVNDFQKGDIAEGYSVSREKKESFPLTVTSAQKNPTAFYLCASSIQGASEQYFGPGTRLTVT.

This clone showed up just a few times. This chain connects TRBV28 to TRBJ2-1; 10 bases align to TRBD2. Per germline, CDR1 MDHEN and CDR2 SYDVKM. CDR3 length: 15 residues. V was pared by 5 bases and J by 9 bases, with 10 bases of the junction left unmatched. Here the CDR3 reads CASSTGTSVSGEQFF. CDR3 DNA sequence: TGTGCCAGCAGTACTGGGACTAGCGTTTCTGGTGAGCAGTTCTTC.

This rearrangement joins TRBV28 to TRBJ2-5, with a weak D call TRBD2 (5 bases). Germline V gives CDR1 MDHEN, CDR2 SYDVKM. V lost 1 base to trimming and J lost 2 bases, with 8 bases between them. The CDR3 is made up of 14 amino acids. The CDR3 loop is CASSLLSGQETQYF. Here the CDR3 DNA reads TGTGCCAGCAGTTTATTGAGCGGTCAAGAGACCCAGTACTTC.

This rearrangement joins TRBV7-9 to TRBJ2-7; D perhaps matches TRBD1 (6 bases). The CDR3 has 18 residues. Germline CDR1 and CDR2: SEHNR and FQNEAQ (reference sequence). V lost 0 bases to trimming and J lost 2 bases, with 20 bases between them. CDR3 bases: TGTGCCAGCAGCTTAGCAGGAGGAGGCCAGGGGAATCCCTACGAGCAGTACTTC. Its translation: CASSLAGGGQGNPYEQYF.

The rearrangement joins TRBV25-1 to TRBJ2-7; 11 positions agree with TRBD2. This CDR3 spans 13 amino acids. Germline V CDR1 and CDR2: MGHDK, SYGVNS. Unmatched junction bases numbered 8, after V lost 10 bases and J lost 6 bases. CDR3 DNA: TGTGCCACCGCTAGCGGGAGGCTTTCCGAGCAGTACTTC. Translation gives CATASGRLSEQYF.

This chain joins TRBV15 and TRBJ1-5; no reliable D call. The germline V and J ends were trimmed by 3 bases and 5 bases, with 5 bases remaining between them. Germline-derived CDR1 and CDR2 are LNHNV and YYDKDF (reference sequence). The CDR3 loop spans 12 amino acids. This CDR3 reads CATSRDDQPQHF. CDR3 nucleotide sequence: TGTGCCACCAGCAGGGACGATCAGCCCCAGCATTTT.

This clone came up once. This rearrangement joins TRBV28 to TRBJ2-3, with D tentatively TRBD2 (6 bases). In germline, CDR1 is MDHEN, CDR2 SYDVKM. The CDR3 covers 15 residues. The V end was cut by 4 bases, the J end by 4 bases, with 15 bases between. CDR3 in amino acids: CASSSALPGADTQYF. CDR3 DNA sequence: TGTGCCAGCAGTTCGGCCTTACCGGGAGCAGATACGCAGTATTTT.